This TCR beta chain stems from a study of vaccination and CD4 T cells after COVID-19. As for the study in general: A median of 72 days (range 14 to 241) separated dose two from the taking of post-vaccine samples.

The sample's treatment: approximately 9-day PBMC culture with coronavirus spike peptide pools or control peptides (ViraFEST assay). Turning to this clonotype: Its antigen is currently unknown.

V gave up 1 base and J gave up 0 bases, with 16 bases separating them. Germline V gene sequence: CDR1 LNHNV, CDR2 YYDKDF (reference sequence). This CDR3 comprises 17 residues. Sequencing of cultured CD4+ T cell DNA used the Oncomine TCR Beta short-read assay. Each CDR3 protein gets one entry after TCRdb re-called the PCR reads with MiXCR. In the table there are approximately 15,000 distinct CDR3 sequences, about a third of which are singletons. V is TRBV15 and J is TRBJ2-7; D may be TRBD2 (6 bases). The sequencing used CD4+ T cells from blood, cultured in vitro, collected before SARS-CoV-2 vaccination. The source of this sequence is a human donor who received a COVID-19 vaccine. The CDR3, as DNA: TGTGCCACCAGCAGAGGGCCCAAACCGGGACTCTCCTACGAGCAGTACTTC. Protein product: CATSRGPKPGLSYEQYF.